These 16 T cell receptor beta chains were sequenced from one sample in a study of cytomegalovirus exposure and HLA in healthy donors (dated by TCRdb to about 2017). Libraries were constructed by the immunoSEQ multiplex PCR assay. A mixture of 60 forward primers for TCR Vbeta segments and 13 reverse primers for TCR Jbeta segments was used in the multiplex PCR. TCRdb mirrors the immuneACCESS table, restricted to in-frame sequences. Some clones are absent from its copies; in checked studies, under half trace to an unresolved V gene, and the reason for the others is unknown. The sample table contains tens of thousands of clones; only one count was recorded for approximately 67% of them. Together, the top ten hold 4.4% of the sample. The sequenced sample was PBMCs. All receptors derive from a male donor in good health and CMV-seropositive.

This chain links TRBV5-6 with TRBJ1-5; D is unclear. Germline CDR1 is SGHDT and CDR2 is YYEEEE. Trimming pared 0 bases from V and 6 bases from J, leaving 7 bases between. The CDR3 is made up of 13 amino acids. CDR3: CASSLGGSQPQHF. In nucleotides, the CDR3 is TGTGCCAGCAGCTTGGGAGGGAGTCAGCCCCAGCATTTT. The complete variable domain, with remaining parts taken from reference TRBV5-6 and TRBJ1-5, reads DAGVTQSPTHLIKTRGQQVTLRCSPKSGHDTVSWYQQALGQGPQFIFQYYEEEERQRGNFPDRFSGHQFPNYSSELNVNALLLGDSALYLCASSLGGSQPQHFGDGTRLSIL.

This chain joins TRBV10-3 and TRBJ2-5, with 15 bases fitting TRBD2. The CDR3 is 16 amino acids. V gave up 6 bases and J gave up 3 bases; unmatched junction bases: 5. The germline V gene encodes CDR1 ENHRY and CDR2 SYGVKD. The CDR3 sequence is CAISGTSGRLEETQYF. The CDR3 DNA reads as TGTGCCATCAGCGGGACTAGCGGGAGGTTAGAAGAGACCCAGTACTTC.

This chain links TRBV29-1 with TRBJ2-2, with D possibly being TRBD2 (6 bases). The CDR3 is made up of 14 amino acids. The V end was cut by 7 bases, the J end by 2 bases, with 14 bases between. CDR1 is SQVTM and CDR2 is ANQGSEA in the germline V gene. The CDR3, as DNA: TGCAGCGCGGAGGGACTTATCAACACCGGGGAGCTGTTTTTT. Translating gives CSAEGLINTGELFF.

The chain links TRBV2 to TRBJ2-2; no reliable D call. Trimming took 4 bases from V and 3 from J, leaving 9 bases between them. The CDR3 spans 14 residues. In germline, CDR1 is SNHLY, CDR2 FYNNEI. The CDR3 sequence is CASSAPRDTGELFF. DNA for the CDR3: TGTGCCAGCAGTGCCCCCCGGGACACCGGGGAGCTGTTTTTT.

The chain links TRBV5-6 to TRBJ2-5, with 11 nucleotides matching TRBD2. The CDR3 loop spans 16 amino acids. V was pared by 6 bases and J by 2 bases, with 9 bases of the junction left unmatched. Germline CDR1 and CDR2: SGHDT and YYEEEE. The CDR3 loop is CASTLGLAGLQETQYF. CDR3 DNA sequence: TGTGCCAGCACCTTAGGACTAGCGGGCCTGCAAGAGACCCAGTACTTC.

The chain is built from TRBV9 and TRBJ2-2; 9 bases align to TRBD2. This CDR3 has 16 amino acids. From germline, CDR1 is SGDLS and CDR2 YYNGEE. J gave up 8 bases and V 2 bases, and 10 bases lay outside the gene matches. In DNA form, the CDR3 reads TGTGCCAGCAGCGTGGAGGGACTAGCCCGAAGGGGGGAGCTGTTTTTT. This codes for CASSVEGLARRGELFF.

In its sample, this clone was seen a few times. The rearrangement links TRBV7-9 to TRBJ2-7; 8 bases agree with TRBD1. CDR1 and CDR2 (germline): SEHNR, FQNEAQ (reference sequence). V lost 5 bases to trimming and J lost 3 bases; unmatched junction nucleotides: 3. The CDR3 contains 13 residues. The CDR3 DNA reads TGTGCCAGCAGCCCTACAGGGGGCTACGAGCAGTACTTC. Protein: CASSPTGGYEQYF. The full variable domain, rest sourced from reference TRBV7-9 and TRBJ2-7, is DTGVSQNPRHKITKRGQNVTFRCDPISEHNRLYWYRQTLGQGPEFLTYFQNEAQLEKSRLLSDRFSAERPKGSFSTLEIQRTEQGDSAMYLCASSPTGGYEQYFGPGTRLTVT.

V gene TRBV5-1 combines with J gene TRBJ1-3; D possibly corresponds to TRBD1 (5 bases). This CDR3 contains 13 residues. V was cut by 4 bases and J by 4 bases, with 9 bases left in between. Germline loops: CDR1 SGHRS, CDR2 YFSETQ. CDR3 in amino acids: CASSAGPGNTIYF. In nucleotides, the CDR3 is TGCGCCAGCAGCGCGGGACCCGGAAACACCATATATTTT.

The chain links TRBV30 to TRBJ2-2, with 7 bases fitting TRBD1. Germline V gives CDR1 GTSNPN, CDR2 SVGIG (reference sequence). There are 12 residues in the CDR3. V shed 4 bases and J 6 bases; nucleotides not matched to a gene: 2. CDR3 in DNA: TGTGCCTGGACGAGGGGGCCCGGGGAGCTGTTTTTT. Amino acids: CAWTRGPGELFF.

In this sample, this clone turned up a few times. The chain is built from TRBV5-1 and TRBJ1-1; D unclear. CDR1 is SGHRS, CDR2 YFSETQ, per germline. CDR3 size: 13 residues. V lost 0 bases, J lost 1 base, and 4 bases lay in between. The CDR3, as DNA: TGCGCCAGCAGCTTGGATCGGAACACTGAAGCTTTCTTT. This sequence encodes CASSLDRNTEAFF.

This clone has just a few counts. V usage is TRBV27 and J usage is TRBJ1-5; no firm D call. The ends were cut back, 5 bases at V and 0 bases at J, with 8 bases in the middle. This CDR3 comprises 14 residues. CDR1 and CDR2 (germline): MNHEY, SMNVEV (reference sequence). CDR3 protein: CASSPRDSNQPQHF. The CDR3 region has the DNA TGTGCCAGCAGTCCTAGAGATAGCAATCAGCCCCAGCATTTT.

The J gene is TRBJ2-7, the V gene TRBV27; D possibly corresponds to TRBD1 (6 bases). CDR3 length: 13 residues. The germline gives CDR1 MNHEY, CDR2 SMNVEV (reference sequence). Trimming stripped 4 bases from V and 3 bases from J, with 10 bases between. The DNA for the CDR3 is TGTGCCAGCAGTTACAGGGCACTCTACGAGCAGTACTTC. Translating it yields CASSYRALYEQYF.

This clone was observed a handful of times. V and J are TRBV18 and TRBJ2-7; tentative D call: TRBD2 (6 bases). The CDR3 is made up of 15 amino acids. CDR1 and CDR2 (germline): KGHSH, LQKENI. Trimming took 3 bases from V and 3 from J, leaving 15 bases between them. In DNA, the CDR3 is TGTGCCAGCTCACCGGGCGCTAGCGCCAACTACGAGCAGTACTTC. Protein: CASSPGASANYEQYF. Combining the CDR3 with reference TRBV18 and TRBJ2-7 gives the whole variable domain NAGVMQNPRHLVRRRGQEARLRCSPMKGHSHVYWYRQLPEEGLKFMVYLQKENIIDESGMPKERFSAEFPKEGPSILRIQQVVRGDSAAYFCASSPGASANYEQYFGPGTRLTVT.

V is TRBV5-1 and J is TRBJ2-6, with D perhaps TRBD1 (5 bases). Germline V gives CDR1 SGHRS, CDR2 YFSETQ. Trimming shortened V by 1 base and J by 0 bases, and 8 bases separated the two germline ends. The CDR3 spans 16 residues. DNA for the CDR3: TGCGCCAGCAGCTTGAATAGGGGCTCTGGGGCCAACGTCCTGACTTTC. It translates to CASSLNRGSGANVLTF.

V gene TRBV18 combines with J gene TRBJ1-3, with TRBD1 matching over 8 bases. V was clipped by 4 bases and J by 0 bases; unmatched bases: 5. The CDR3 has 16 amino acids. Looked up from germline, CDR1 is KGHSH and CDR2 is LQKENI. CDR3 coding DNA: TGTGCCAGCTCACTGGGACAGGCAGACTCTGGAAACACCATATATTTT. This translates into CASSLGQADSGNTIYF. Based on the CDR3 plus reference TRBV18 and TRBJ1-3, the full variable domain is NAGVMQNPRHLVRRRGQEARLRCSPMKGHSHVYWYRQLPEEGLKFMVYLQKENIIDESGMPKERFSAEFPKEGPSILRIQQVVRGDSAAYFCASSLGQADSGNTIYFGEGSWLTVV.

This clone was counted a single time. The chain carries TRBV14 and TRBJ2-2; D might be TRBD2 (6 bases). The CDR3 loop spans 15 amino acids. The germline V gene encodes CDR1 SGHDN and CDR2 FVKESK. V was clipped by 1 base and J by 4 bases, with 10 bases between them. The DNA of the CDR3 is TGTGCCAGCAGCCAAGGGGGAGGTGGCACCGGGGAGCTGTTTTTT. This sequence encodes CASSQGGGGTGELFF.